This TCR beta chain appears in the sequencing data of a study of OX40 agonist ivuxolimab in advanced cancers. Some clones are missing from TCRdb's copy, which holds only in-frame ones; the method was immunoSEQ multiplex PCR. The sample yields 97,000 or so clones, roughly 90% seen once. Trimming pared 0 bases from V and 0 bases from J, leaving 14 bases between. Per the germline V gene, CDR1 is MGHRA and CDR2 is YSYEKL. The length of the CDR3 is 18 residues. V and J are TRBV4-1 and TRBJ2-2, with a weak D call TRBD2 (6 bases). This receptor was obtained from an adult with an advanced solid tumor such as melanoma, head and neck, liver or kidney cancer. Specimen: CD4+ or CD8+ T cells sorted from blood, collected in a trial of the OX40 agonist ivuxolimab. CDR3 sequence reads: CASSQDLLLAANTGELFF. CDR3 in DNA: TGCGCCAGCAGCCAAGATCTTTTACTAGCCGCGAACACCGGGGAGCTGTTTTTT.